Listed here are 8 T cell receptor beta chains from one sample, sequenced in a study of blood T cell repertoires in COVID-19. Data came from immunoSEQ multiplex PCR; TCRdb stores just in-frame clones and leaves some out. Here the sample spans 330,000 or so clones, over 75% being singletons. The source material was PBMCs or T cells enriched from blood (not recorded which). Receptor source: a woman between 25 and 40 years old who had recovered from COVID-19.

J is TRBJ2-1 and V is TRBV5-1; TRBD1 is a possible D gene (5 bases). The CDR3 loop spans 15 amino acids. V lost 1 base to trimming and J lost 0 bases, with 8 bases between them. CDR1 is SGHRS, CDR2 YFSETQ, per germline. The CDR3: CASSLQDNSYNEQFF. Here the CDR3 DNA reads TGCGCCAGCAGCTTGCAGGACAACTCCTACAATGAGCAGTTCTTC.

This sequence joins TRBV7-2 and TRBJ1-2; D ambiguous. The CDR3 totals 11 residues. The germline V and J ends were trimmed by 1 base and 8 bases, with 5 bases remaining between them. Germline lookup yields CDR1 SGHTA and CDR2 FQGNSA. The CDR3 bases are TGTGCCAGCAGCTTAGGGGCAGGCTACACCTTC. Translation gives CASSLGAGYTF.

This clone was seen a single time. DNA for the CDR3: TGTGCCAGCAGTGACCCCCTCGGGGACACCGGGGAGCTGTTTTTT. Translated: CASSDPLGDTGELFF. This chain links TRBV6-4 with TRBJ2-2; possibly TRBD2 for D (5 bases). Between the trimmed V and J ends, which lost 2 bases and 3 bases, there was a span of 10 bases. CDR1 MRHNA and CDR2 SNTAGT come from the germline V gene. The CDR3 consists of 15 residues.

This clone has just one count. The chain joins TRBV9 to TRBJ2-1; TRBD2 agrees at 11 bases. The CDR3 is 17 amino acids. Germline CDR1 SGDLS, CDR2 YYNGEE. V was clipped by 2 bases and J by 1 base; unmatched bases: 5. The CDR3 protein is CASSVGRLAGSYNEQFF. DNA of the CDR3: TGTGCCAGCAGCGTGGGACGACTAGCGGGGTCCTACAATGAGCAGTTCTTC.

This clone was seen just once. The genes are TRBV7-3 and TRBJ1-2; the D is unclear. The CDR3 extends over 13 amino acids. Trimming pared 4 bases from V and 0 bases from J, leaving 6 bases between. The V gene's germline CDR1 is SGHTA and CDR2 FQGTGA. CDR3 protein: CASSSFANYGYTF. For the CDR3, the DNA is TGTGCCAGCAGCTCTTTTGCTAACTATGGCTACACCTTC.

The V and J genes are TRBV9 and TRBJ1-1; TRBD1 is a possible D gene (6 bases). V was pared by 4 bases and J by 1 base, with 11 bases between. Germline loops: CDR1 SGDLS, CDR2 YYNGEE. The CDR3 loop spans 14 amino acids. As DNA, the CDR3 is TGTGCCAGCAGCCGACAGGTAGGGAACACTGAAGCTTTCTTT. It translates to CASSRQVGNTEAFF.

This clone was counted between two and nine times. The V call is TRBV7-9, the J call TRBJ2-4; the D gene is possibly TRBD1 (5 bases). The V end lost 6 bases, the J end lost 0 bases, and 15 bases lay between the germline ends. The CDR3 is 16 amino acids. CDR1 is SEHNR and CDR2 is FQNEAQ in the germline V gene (reference sequence). The CDR3 bases are TGTGCCAGCAGTCCCTTGGGGCTGGGAGCCAAAAACATTCAGTACTTC. Its protein product is CASSPLGLGAKNIQYF.

This rearrangement joins TRBV4-2 to TRBJ1-5; D may be TRBD1 (6 bases). The germline gives CDR1 LGHNA, CDR2 YNFKEQ. Trimming pared 5 bases from V and 1 base from J, leaving 15 bases between. There are 16 residues in the CDR3. DNA for the CDR3: TGTGCCAGCAGCGCACAGGGTCAAGGGAGCAATCAGCCCCAGCATTTT. It encodes CASSAQGQGSNQPQHF.